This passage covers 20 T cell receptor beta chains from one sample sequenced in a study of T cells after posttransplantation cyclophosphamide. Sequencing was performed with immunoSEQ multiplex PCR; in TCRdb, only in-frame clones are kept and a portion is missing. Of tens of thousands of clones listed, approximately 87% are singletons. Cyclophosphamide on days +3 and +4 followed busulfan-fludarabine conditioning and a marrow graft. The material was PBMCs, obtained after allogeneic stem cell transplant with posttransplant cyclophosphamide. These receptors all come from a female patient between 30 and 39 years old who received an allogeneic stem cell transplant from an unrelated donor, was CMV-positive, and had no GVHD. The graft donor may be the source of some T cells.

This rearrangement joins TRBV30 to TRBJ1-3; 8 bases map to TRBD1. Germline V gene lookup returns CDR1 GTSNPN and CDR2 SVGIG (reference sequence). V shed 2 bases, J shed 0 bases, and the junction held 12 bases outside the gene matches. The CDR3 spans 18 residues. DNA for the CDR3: TGTGCCTGGAGTCCGGACAGGGTCTCAGTTAGCTCTGGAAACACCATATATTTT. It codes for CAWSPDRVSVSSGNTIYF.

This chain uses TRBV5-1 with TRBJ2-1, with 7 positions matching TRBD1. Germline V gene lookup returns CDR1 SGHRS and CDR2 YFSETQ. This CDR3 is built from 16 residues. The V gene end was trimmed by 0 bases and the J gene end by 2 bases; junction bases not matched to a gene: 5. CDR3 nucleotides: TGCGCCAGCAGCTTGGCCGGGACAGTCGCCTACAATGAGCAGTTCTTC. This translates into CASSLAGTVAYNEQFF.

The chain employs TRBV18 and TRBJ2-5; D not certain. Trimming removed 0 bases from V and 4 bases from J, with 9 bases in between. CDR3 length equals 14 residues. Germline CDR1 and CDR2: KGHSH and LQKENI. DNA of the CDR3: TGTGCCAGCTCACCACCACGCGGAGCAGAGACCCAGTACTTC. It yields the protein CASSPPRGAETQYF.

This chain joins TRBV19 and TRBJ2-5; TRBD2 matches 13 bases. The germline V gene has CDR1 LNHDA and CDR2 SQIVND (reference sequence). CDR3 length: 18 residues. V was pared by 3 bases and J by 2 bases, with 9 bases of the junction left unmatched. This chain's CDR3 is CASSMGFGTSGAQETQYF. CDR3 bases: TGTGCCAGTAGTATGGGGTTCGGGACTAGCGGGGCGCAAGAGACCCAGTACTTC. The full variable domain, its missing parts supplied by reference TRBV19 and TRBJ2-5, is DGGITQSPKYLFRKEGQNVTLSCEQNLNHDAMYWYRQDPGQGLRLIYYSQIVNDFQKGDIAEGYSVSREKKESFPLTVTSAQKNPTAFYLCASSMGFGTSGAQETQYFGPGTRLLVL.

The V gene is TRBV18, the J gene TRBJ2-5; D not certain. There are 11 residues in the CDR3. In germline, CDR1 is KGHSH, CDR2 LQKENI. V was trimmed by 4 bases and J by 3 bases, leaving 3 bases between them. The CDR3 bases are TGTGCCAGCTCACTAAAAGAGACCCAGTACTTC. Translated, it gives CASSLKETQYF.

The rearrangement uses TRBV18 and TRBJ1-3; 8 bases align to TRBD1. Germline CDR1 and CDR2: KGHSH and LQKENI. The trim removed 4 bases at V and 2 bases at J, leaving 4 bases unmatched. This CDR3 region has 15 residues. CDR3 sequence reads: CASSLTGDTGNTIYF. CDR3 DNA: TGTGCCAGCTCACTGACAGGGGACACTGGAAACACCATATATTTT.

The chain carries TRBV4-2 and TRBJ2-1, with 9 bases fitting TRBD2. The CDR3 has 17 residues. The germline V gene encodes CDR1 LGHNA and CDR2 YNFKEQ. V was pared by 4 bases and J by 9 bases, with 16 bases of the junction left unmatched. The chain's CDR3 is CASSRRSPAGGPVEQFF. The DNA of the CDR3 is TGTGCCAGCAGCCGACGATCACCGGCGGGGGGGCCGGTTGAGCAGTTCTTC.

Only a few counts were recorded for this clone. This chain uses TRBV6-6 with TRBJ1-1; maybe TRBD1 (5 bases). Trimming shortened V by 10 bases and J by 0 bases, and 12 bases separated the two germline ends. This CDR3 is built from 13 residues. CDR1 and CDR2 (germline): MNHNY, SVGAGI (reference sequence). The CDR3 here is CAIRQLVNTEAFF. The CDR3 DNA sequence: TGTGCCATTAGACAGCTCGTGAACACTGAAGCTTTCTTT.

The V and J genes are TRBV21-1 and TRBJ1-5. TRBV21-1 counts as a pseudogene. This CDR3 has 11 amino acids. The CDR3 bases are TGTGCCAGAGCGCGTAAACAGCCCCAGCATTTT. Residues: CARARKQPQHF.

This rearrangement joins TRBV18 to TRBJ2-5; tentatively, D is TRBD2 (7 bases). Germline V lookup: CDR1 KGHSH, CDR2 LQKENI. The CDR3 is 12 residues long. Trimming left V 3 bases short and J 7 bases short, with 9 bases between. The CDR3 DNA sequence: TGTGCCAGCTCACCGGGGGGGGCGACCCAGTACTTC. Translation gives CASSPGGATQYF.

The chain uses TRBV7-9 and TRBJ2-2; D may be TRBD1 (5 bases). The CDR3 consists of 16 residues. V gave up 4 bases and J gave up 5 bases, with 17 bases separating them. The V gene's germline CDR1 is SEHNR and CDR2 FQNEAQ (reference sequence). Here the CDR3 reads CASSSQGARVTGELFF. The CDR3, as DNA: TGTGCCAGCAGCTCCCAGGGCGCCCGTGTTACCGGGGAGCTGTTTTTT.

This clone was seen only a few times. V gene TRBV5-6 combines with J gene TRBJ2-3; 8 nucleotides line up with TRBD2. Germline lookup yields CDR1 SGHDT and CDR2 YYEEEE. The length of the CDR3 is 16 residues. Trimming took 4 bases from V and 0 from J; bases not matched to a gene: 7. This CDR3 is CASSPGTRPSTDTQYF. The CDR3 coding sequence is TGTGCCAGCAGCCCTGGGACTAGACCTAGCACAGATACGCAGTATTTT.

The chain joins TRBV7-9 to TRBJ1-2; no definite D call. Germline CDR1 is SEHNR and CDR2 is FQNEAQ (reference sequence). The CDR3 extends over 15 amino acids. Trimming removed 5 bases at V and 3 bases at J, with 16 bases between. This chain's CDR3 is CASSPPGVVDYGYTF. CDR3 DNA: TGTGCCAGCAGCCCCCCCGGGGTTGTAGACTATGGCTACACCTTC. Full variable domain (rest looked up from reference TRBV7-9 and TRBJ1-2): DTGVSQNPRHKITKRGQNVTFRCDPISEHNRLYWYRQTLGQGPEFLTYFQNEAQLEKSRLLSDRFSAERPKGSFSTLEIQRTEQGDSAMYLCASSPPGVVDYGYTFGSGTRLTVV.

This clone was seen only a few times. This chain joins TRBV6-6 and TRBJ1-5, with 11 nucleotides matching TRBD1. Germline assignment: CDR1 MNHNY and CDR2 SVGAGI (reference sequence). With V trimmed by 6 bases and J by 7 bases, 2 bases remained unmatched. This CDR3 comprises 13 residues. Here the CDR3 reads CASSGTGGQPQHF. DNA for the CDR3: TGTGCCAGCAGCGGGACAGGGGGACAGCCCCAGCATTTT.

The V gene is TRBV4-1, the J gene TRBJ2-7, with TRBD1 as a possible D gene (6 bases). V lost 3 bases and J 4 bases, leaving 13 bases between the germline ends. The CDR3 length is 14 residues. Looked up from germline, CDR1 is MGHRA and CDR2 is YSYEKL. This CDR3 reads CASSHRGSKYEQYF. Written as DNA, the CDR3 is TGCGCCAGCAGCCATAGGGGGTCAAAATACGAGCAGTACTTC.

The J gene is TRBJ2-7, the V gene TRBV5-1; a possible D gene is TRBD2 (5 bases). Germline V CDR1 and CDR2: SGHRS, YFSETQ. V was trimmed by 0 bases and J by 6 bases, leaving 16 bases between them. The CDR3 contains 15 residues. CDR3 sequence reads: CASSLGSGLASEQYF. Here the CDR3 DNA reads TGCGCCAGCAGCTTGGGATCCGGGTTAGCGAGCGAGCAGTACTTC.

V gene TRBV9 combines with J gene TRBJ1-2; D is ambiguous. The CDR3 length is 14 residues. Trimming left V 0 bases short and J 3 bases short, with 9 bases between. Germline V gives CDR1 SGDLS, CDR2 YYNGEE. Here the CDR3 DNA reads TGTGCCAGCAGCGTAGGCAGTCGATACTATGGCTACACCTTC. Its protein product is CASSVGSRYYGYTF.

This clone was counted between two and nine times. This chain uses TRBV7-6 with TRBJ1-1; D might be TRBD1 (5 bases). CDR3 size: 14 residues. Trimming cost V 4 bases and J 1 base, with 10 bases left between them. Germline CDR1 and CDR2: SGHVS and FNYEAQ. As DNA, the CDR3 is TGTGCCAGCAGCTCGACAGAGACGAACACTGAAGCTTTCTTT. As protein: CASSSTETNTEAFF.

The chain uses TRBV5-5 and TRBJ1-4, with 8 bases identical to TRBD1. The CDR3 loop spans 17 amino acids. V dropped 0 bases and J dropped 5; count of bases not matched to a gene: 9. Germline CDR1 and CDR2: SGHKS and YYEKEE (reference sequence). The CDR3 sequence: CASSLVGGQGLNEKLFF. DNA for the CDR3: TGTGCCAGCAGCTTGGTAGGAGGACAGGGCTTAAATGAAAAACTGTTTTTT. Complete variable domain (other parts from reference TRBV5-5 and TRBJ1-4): DAGVTQSPTHLIKTRGQQVTLRCSPISGHKSVSWYQQVLGQGPQFIFQYYEKEERGRGNFPDRFSARQFPNYSSELNVNALLLGDSALYLCASSLVGGQGLNEKLFFGSGTQLSVL.

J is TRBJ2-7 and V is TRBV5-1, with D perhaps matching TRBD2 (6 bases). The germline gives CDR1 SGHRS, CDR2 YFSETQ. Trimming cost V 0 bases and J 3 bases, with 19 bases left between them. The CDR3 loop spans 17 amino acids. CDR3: CASSLVPGTPKVYEQYF. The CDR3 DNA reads TGCGCCAGCAGCTTGGTACCCGGGACTCCAAAAGTCTACGAGCAGTACTTC.